This T cell receptor beta chain was profiled in a study of T cells in Graves' hyperthyroidism and ophthalmopathy. This CDR3 has 15 residues. The germline V gene has CDR1 LNHNV and CDR2 YYDKDF (reference sequence). V was clipped by 6 bases and J by 0 bases; unmatched bases: 6. This clonotype was counted many times. TCR beta CDR3 sequences were amplified from RNA transcripts. The primer set for the first-round RT-PCR of the TCR CDR3 was HTBI. TCRdb independently ran MiXCR on the multiplex PCR reads; one entry per CDR3 protein. The repertoire holds about 380,000 distinct CDR3 sequences, with roughly 18% as singletons.

The chain carries TRBV15 and TRBJ1-1; TRBD1 matches at 8 bases. Material for sequencing was blood. The source is a man younger than 35 with Graves' ophthalmopathy. The CDR3 sequence: CATRTGVGMNTEAFF. CDR3 in DNA: TGTGCCACCAGGACAGGGGTTGGTATGAACACTGAAGCTTTCTTT.